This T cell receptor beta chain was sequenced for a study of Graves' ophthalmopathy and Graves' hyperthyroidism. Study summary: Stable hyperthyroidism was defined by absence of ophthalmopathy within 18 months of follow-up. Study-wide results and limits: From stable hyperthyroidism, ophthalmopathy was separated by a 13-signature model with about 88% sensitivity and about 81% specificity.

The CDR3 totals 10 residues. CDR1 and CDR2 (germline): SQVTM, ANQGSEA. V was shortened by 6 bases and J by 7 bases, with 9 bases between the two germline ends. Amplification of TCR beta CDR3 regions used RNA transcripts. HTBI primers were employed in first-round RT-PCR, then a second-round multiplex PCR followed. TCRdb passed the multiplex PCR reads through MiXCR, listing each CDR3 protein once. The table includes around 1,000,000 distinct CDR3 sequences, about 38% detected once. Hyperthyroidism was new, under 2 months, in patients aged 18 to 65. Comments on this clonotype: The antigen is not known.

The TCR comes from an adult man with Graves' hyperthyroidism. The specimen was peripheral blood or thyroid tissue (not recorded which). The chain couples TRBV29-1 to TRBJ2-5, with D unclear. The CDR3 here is CSVAMGTQYF. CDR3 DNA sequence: TGCAGCGTCGCGATGGGGACCCAGTACTTC.